The rows below give T cell receptor beta chains drawn from one sample of a study of T-cell reconstitution after alpha-beta-depleted transplantation in children. TCRdb analysed the PCR reads with MiXCR anew, one entry per CDR3 protein. This sample has about 830,000 distinct CDR3 sequences, with around 15% found just once. Sequencing used PBMCs, mostly from graft donor cells, obtained 360 days after TCRalphabeta/CD19-depleted stem cell transplant. These TCRs come from a male patient aged 10-17 years who had a stem cell transplant for acute lymphoblastic leukemia, so the T cells may come from the graft donor. The CDR3 runs from the conserved cysteine through the conserved F or W. Fields, in order: D gene, clone size, V gene, J gene, CDR3 protein. The D gene is left open where the match is weak. Clone size is stated in some rows and not others, as once, few, many or a class when expanded.

d_call: .; clone_size: .; v_call: TRBV19; j_call: TRBJ2-1; cdr3_aa: CASSTMDSSYNEQFF
d_call: .; clone_size: few; v_call: TRBV7-9; j_call: TRBJ1-4; cdr3_aa: CASSDRDEKLFF
d_call: TRBD1; clone_size: .; v_call: TRBV7-2; j_call: TRBJ2-7; cdr3_aa: CASSRQTGAYEQYF
d_call: TRBD1; clone_size: few; v_call: TRBV11-2; j_call: TRBJ1-2; cdr3_aa: CASSSPRDRVSYTF
d_call: TRBD2; clone_size: few; v_call: TRBV20-1; j_call: TRBJ2-7; cdr3_aa: CSASPVGGRASGEQYF
d_call: TRBD2; clone_size: .; v_call: TRBV11-1; j_call: TRBJ2-1; cdr3_aa: CASSSTSSPRGYNEQFF
d_call: .; clone_size: few; v_call: TRBV7-3; j_call: TRBJ2-1; cdr3_aa: CASSLIGGPQIGNEQFF
d_call: .; clone_size: many; v_call: TRBV20-1; j_call: TRBJ2-3; cdr3_aa: CSARPLGRTDTQYF
d_call: .; clone_size: many; v_call: TRBV15; j_call: TRBJ2-4; cdr3_aa: CATSRDRYIQYF
d_call: TRBD2; clone_size: many; v_call: TRBV20-1; j_call: TRBJ2-1; cdr3_aa: CSARAGTSGYNEQFF
d_call: TRBD2; clone_size: .; v_call: TRBV5-1; j_call: TRBJ2-2; cdr3_aa: CASSEPGLALTGELFF
d_call: .; clone_size: few; v_call: TRBV28; j_call: TRBJ1-5; cdr3_aa: CASSLSPFNQPQHF
d_call: .; clone_size: .; v_call: TRBV7-3; j_call: TRBJ1-1; cdr3_aa: CASSLTAQGHTEAFF
d_call: TRBD1; clone_size: .; v_call: TRBV29-1; j_call: TRBJ2-3; cdr3_aa: CSGQGSTDTQYF
d_call: .; clone_size: .; v_call: TRBV5-1; j_call: TRBJ2-1; cdr3_aa: CASKDRTVGYNEQFF
d_call: .; clone_size: few; v_call: TRBV11-1; j_call: TRBJ2-7; cdr3_aa: CASSWDNSYEQYF